These 8 T cell receptor beta chains were sequenced from one sample in a study of patients and donors after allogeneic stem cell transplantation (dated by TCRdb to 2018 to 2020). The library was built by means of RT-PCR. The listed sequencing device is NextSeq 550. In-frame beta chains were kept once TCRdb had trimmed the public reads at Q25 with fastp and called clones with MiXCR. Entries are consolidated by CDR3 protein sequence, retaining the most common genes and DNA. For this sample the table gives about 210,000 distinct CDR3 sequences, of which about 37% were detected only once. 9.5% to 13% of the sample is in the top ten clones. Sample: blood, either unsorted or a sorted T cell fraction (not recorded which). These receptors were collected from a human donor who was either an allogeneic HSCT recipient or a stem cell or donor lymphocyte infusion donor (not recorded which). It is not recorded whose cells these are; they may come from a transplant donor.

The V call is TRBV5-1, the J call TRBJ1-1; no definite D call. Germline CDR1 SGHRS, CDR2 YFSETQ. CDR3 length: 14 residues. V dropped 4 bases and J dropped 1 base, with 11 bases sitting between them. The CDR3 spells CASSRDGTNTEAFF. The CDR3, as DNA: TGCGCCAGCAGCCGTGACGGAACGAACACTGAAGCTTTCTTT.

J is TRBJ2-7 and V is TRBV30; D is perhaps TRBD1 (6 bases). The germline V gene encodes CDR1 GTSNPN and CDR2 SVGIG (reference sequence). CDR3 size: 11 residues. The V end was cut by 3 bases, the J end by 13 bases, with 16 bases between. As DNA, the CDR3 is TGTGCCTGGAGGATAAAACAGGGAGAATACTTC. This translates into CAWRIKQGEYF.

This rearrangement joins TRBV5-1 to TRBJ1-4; no firm D call. CDR1 is SGHRS, CDR2 YFSETQ, per germline. V lost 0 bases to trimming and J lost 0 bases, with 6 bases between them. CDR3 length: 15 amino acids. The CDR3 DNA reads TGCGCCAGCAGCTTGGAATTAGCAACTAATGAAAAACTGTTTTTT. This sequence encodes CASSLELATNEKLFF.

The V call is TRBV6-1, the J call TRBJ2-5; the D is unclear. The CDR3 runs to 16 residues. The germline V gene encodes CDR1 MNHNS and CDR2 SASEGT. Trimming left V 2 bases short and J 1 base short, with 14 bases between. The CDR3 DNA reads TGTGCCAGCAGTGAACTCGCAGGCCGAAGCCAAGAGACCCAGTACTTC. It translates to CASSELAGRSQETQYF.

This clonotype appeared a few times. J is TRBJ1-6 and V is TRBV9; D not resolved. The CDR3 extends over 18 amino acids. V was trimmed by 4 bases and J by 0 bases, leaving 17 bases between them. The germline gives CDR1 SGDLS, CDR2 YYNGEE. Here the CDR3 DNA reads TGTGCCAGCAGCTCTAGTCCCACAAGAAGCTCCTATAATTCACCCCTCCACTTT. Protein: CASSSSPTRSSYNSPLHF.

In its sample, this clonotype was seen a few times. The rearrangement uses TRBV9 and TRBJ1-1; 11 bases map to TRBD1. V was pared by 3 bases and J by 4 bases, with 5 bases of the junction left unmatched. There are 15 residues in the CDR3. The germline V gene has CDR1 SGDLS and CDR2 YYNGEE. CDR3 in amino acids: CASSETGTGGTEAFF. The CDR3 nucleotides are TGTGCCAGCAGCGAAACTGGGACAGGGGGCACTGAAGCTTTCTTT.

This clonotype was observed a handful of times. The chain carries TRBV5-6 and TRBJ1-6, with a possible D match to TRBD1 (6 bases). V lost 3 bases, J lost 9 bases, and 10 bases lay in between. Germline V lookup: CDR1 SGHDT, CDR2 YYEEEE. The CDR3 is 13 residues long. CDR3 residues: CASSSAGVSPLHF. CDR3 DNA: TGTGCCAGCAGCTCGGCAGGGGTTTCACCCCTCCACTTT.

This clonotype has just a few counts. This chain joins TRBV27 and TRBJ1-5; D gene ambiguous. Trimming took off 6 bases at V and 7 bases at J, with 16 bases between the two ends. The CDR3 length is 14 residues. Germline-derived CDR1 and CDR2 are MNHEY and SMNVEV (reference sequence). CDR3 sequence reads: CASSPTPDGQPQHF. CDR3 nucleotide sequence: TGTGCCAGCAGCCCCACCCCGGACGGGCAGCCCCAGCATTTT.